A selection of T cell receptor beta chains follows, all from one sample in a study of Ad26.COV2.S vaccination and SARS-CoV-2 variants. This table comes from immunoSEQ multiplex PCR, and its TCRdb copy is limited to in-frame clones, with some not included. The top ten hold roughly 4% of the sample, which has some 420,000 clones, roughly 88% seen once. The sequences come from peripheral blood, collected in a trial of Ad26.COV2.S vaccine versus placebo. The receptors derive from a person aged 18-60 years who received the Ad26.COV2.S COVID-19 vaccine or a placebo. CDR3s include the opening cysteine and the closing phenylalanine or tryptophan. The order of the fields is CDR3 length, J gene, clone size, V gene, D gene, CDR3 protein, CDR3 DNA. A D gene is named only where the DNA matches it firmly. Some rows mark clone size as missing; the rest say once, few, many or name a class of expanded clone.

len: 12; j_gene: TRBJ1-1; abundance: .; v_gene: TRBV30; d_gene: TRBD1; CDR3aa: CAWARQGTEAFF; CDR3nt: TGTGCCTGGGCCAGACAGGGCACTGAAGCTTTCTTT
len: 14; j_gene: TRBJ2-5; abundance: .; v_gene: TRBV6-1; d_gene: TRBD2; CDR3aa: CASSDNMSGGTQYF; CDR3nt: TGTGCCAGCAGTGATAATATGAGCGGGGGGACCCAGTACTTC
len: 15; j_gene: TRBJ1-2; abundance: .; v_gene: TRBV10-3; d_gene: TRBD1; CDR3aa: CAISDRETGGNGYTF; CDR3nt: TGTGCCATCAGTGACAGAGAGACAGGGGGTAATGGCTACACCTTC
len: 16; j_gene: TRBJ2-2; abundance: .; v_gene: TRBV9; d_gene: TRBD1; CDR3aa: CASSVEGQSDTGELFF; CDR3nt: TGTGCCAGCAGCGTAGAGGGACAGAGCGACACCGGGGAGCTGTTTTTT
len: 15; j_gene: TRBJ2-3; abundance: .; v_gene: TRBV9; d_gene: TRBD2; CDR3aa: CASSVSSGGTDTQYF; CDR3nt: TGTGCCAGCAGCGTCTCTAGCGGGGGGACAGATACGCAGTATTTT
len: 15; j_gene: TRBJ2-1; abundance: many; v_gene: TRBV30; d_gene: .; CDR3aa: CACPEGATSSGEQFF; CDR3nt: TGTGCCTGCCCTGAGGGGGCGACTAGTTCGGGTGAGCAGTTCTTC
len: 16; j_gene: TRBJ1-6; abundance: .; v_gene: TRBV24-1; d_gene: TRBD1; CDR3aa: CATRAEGTGDNSPLHF; CDR3nt: TGTGCCACCAGGGCAGAAGGGACAGGGGATAATTCACCCCTCCACTTT
len: 15; j_gene: TRBJ2-3; abundance: once; v_gene: TRBV7-3; d_gene: .; CDR3aa: CASSLTGGRLDTQYF; CDR3nt: TGTGCCAGCAGCTTAACGGGGGGGCGCCTAGATACGCAGTATTTT
len: 14; j_gene: TRBJ1-1; abundance: .; v_gene: TRBV7-2; d_gene: .; CDR3aa: CASSFPTLRFEAFF; CDR3nt: TGTGCCAGCAGCTTCCCAACCCTACGGTTCGAAGCTTTCTTT
len: 15; j_gene: TRBJ2-4; abundance: .; v_gene: TRBV19; d_gene: .; CDR3aa: CASSSGTSGGGVQYF; CDR3nt: TGTGCCAGTAGTTCAGGGACATCGGGTGGGGGTGTTCAGTACTTC
len: 16; j_gene: TRBJ2-1; abundance: .; v_gene: TRBV7-6; d_gene: TRBD1; CDR3aa: CASSTAGGATYNEQFF; CDR3nt: TGTGCCAGCAGCACGGCAGGGGGTGCGACCTACAATGAGCAGTTCTTC
len: 10; j_gene: TRBJ2-4; abundance: .; v_gene: TRBV12-3/TRBV12-4; d_gene: .; CDR3aa: CASRGNIQYF; CDR3nt: TGTGCCAGCCGGGGGAACATTCAGTACTTC
len: 15; j_gene: TRBJ2-6; abundance: .; v_gene: TRBV11-2; d_gene: .; CDR3aa: CASSVRTSGANVLTF; CDR3nt: TGTGCCAGCAGCGTTAGAACCTCTGGGGCCAACGTCCTGACTTTC
len: 11; j_gene: TRBJ2-7; abundance: few; v_gene: TRBV30; d_gene: .; CDR3aa: CAWSGGFEQYF; CDR3nt: TGTGCCTGGAGTGGAGGGTTCGAGCAGTACTTC
len: 17; j_gene: TRBJ1-5; abundance: .; v_gene: TRBV30; d_gene: TRBD1; CDR3aa: CAWGTGTGIYSNQPQHF; CDR3nt: TGTGCCTGGGGAACCGGGACAGGGATATATAGCAATCAGCCCCAGCATTTT
len: 13; j_gene: TRBJ2-5; abundance: .; v_gene: TRBV6-2/TRBV6-3; d_gene: .; CDR3aa: CASSLGRQETQYF; CDR3nt: TGTGCCAGCAGCTTAGGAAGGCAAGAGACCCAGTACTTC
len: 18; j_gene: TRBJ2-5; abundance: .; v_gene: TRBV5-4; d_gene: TRBD2; CDR3aa: CASSPGLGLALGKETQYF; CDR3nt: TGTGCCAGCAGCCCGGGGTTGGGACTAGCGCTGGGGAAAGAGACCCAGTACTTC